This is a list of T cell receptor beta chains from one sample in a study of blood T cell repertoires in COVID-19. The method was immunoSEQ multiplex PCR; TCRdb's version includes in-frame clones alone and lacks a portion of them. The sample yields some 140,000 clones, about 70% seen once. Sequencing used peripheral blood. These receptors came from a man older than 75 with acute or convalescent COVID-19. The CDR3 runs from the conserved cysteine through the conserved F or W. D genes are given only for firm matches. Rows give clone size only sometimes, using once, few, many, or a class for an expanded clone.

clone_size,j_call,d_call,v_call,cdr3_aa,cdr3_nt
few,TRBJ1-2,NA,TRBV7-8,CASSLVGGENYGYTF,TGTGCCAGCAGCTTAGTCGGGGGAGAGAACTATGGCTACACCTTC
NA,TRBJ1-6,NA,TRBV18,CASSPLGEGMTPLHF,TGTGCCAGCTCACCACTGGGAGAAGGTATGACACCCCTCCACTTT
NA,TRBJ2-5,TRBD2,TRBV9,CASSVDGSGGARQETQYF,TGTGCCAGCAGCGTAGATGGTAGCGGGGGGGCTCGGCAAGAGACCCAGTACTTC
NA,TRBJ1-4,TRBD1,TRBV19,CASSKEANSQGGREKLFF,TGTGCCAGTAGTAAAGAAGCGAACTCACAGGGGGGACGTGAAAAACTGTTTTTT
NA,TRBJ1-3,NA,TRBV27,CASSLSGFPDTIYF,TGTGCCAGCAGTTTATCTGGTTTCCCGGACACCATATATTTT
NA,TRBJ2-7,TRBD1,TRBV4-1,CASSQGSTGIDEQYF,TGCGCCAGCAGCCAAGGTTCGACAGGGATCGACGAGCAGTACTTC
once,TRBJ2-7,TRBD1,TRBV6-2/TRBV6-3,CASSYPGGSEQYF,TGTGCCAGCAGTTACCCAGGGGGAAGCGAGCAGTACTTC
NA,TRBJ1-1,NA,TRBV18,CASSPQPGAEAFF,TGTGCCAGCTCACCTCAACCGGGGGCTGAAGCTTTCTTT
NA,TRBJ2-5,TRBD2,TRBV5-5,CASSLSSGGAGETQYF,TGTGCCAGCAGCTTGTCTAGCGGGGGGGCTGGAGAGACCCAGTACTTC
once,TRBJ2-3,NA,TRBV7-3,CASSLVGAGTDTQYF,TGTGCCAGCAGCTTAGTGGGGGCTGGGACAGATACGCAGTATTTT
NA,TRBJ2-1,TRBD2,TRBV6-6,CASNRLAGDWPVNNEQFF,TGTGCCAGCAATCGACTAGCGGGGGATTGGCCCGTTAACAATGAGCAGTTCTTC
NA,TRBJ1-4,NA,TRBV7-9,CAPTVLGPTNEKLFF,TGTGCCCCCACCGTACTGGGGCCAACTAATGAAAAACTGTTTTTT
once,TRBJ2-3,NA,TRBV2,CASSEDRDVTDTQYF,TGTGCCAGCAGTGAAGACAGGGATGTCACAGATACGCAGTATTTT
NA,TRBJ1-2,NA,TRBV18,CASSPGPAQDYTF,TGTGCCAGCTCACCTGGGCCAGCCCAAGACTACACCTTC
NA,TRBJ2-3,NA,TRBV28,CASGGLTYLAGRDTQYF,TGTGCCAGCGGGGGGTTGACTTATCTTGCAGGGAGAGATACGCAGTATTTT
NA,TRBJ2-6,NA,TRBV27,CASRSYSGGAGANVLTF,TGTGCTAGCAGATCATATTCTGGAGGGGCTGGGGCCAACGTCCTGACTTTC
NA,TRBJ2-2,NA,TRBV7-9,CASHRTPNTGELFF,TGTGCCAGCCACAGGACGCCGAACACCGGGGAGCTGTTTTTT
NA,TRBJ2-4,NA,TRBV7-2,CASSLVGARIQYF,TGTGCCAGCAGCTTAGTGGGGGCCAGAATTCAGTACTTC
NA,TRBJ2-5,TRBD2,TRBV7-9,CASSLALAVETQYF,TGTGCCAGCAGCTTAGCCCTAGCGGTTGAGACCCAGTACTTC
NA,TRBJ1-5,NA,TRBV5-6,CASSLAGADQPQHF,TGTGCCAGCAGCTTGGCAGGGGCGGATCAGCCCCAGCATTTT
NA,TRBJ2-1,TRBD1,TRBV18,CASSPRDRYNEQFF,TGTGCCAGCTCACCCCGGGACAGATACAATGAGCAGTTCTTC
NA,TRBJ2-3,NA,TRBV10-3,CAINGRSQLLSFTDTQYF,TGTGCCATCAATGGTAGGAGCCAACTTCTCTCTTTCACAGATACGCAGTATTTT
NA,TRBJ1-6,NA,TRBV27,CASSPRTVNNSPLHF,TGTGCCAGCAGTCCTAGGACAGTAAATAATTCACCCCTCCACTTT
NA,TRBJ1-5,NA,TRBV7-2,CASSLARGSGNQPQHF,TGTGCCAGCAGCTTAGCACGGGGATCTGGCAATCAGCCCCAGCATTTT